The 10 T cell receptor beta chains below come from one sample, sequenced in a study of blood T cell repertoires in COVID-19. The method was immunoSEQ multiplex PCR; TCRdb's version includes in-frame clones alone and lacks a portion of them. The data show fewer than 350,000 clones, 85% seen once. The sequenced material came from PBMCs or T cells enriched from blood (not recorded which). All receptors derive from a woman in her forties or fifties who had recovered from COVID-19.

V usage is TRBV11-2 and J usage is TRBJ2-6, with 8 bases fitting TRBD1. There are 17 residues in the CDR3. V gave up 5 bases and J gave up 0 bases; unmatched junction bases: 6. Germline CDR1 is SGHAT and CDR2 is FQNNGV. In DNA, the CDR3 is TGTGCCAGCAGCCCTGGACAGGGTCTCTCTGGGGCCAACGTCCTGACTTTC. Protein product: CASSPGQGLSGANVLTF.

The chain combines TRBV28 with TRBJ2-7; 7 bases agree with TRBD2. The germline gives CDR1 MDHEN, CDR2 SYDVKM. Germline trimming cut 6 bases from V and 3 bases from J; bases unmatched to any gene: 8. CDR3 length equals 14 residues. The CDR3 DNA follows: TGTGCCAGCAGAACGGGGGGAGAGGGCTACGAGCAGTACTTC. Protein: CASRTGGEGYEQYF. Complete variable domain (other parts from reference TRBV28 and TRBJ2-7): DVKVTQSSRYLVKRTGEKVFLECVQDMDHENMFWYRQDPGLGLRLIYFSYDVKMKEKGDIPEGYSVSREKKERFSLILESASTNQTSMYLCASRTGGEGYEQYFGPGTRLTVT.

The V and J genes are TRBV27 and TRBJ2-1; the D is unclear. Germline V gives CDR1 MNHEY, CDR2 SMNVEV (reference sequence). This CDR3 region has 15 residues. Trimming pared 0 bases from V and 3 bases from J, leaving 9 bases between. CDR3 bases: TGTGCCAGCAGTTTATCCCCGGTCTTCTACAATGAGCAGTTCTTC. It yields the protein CASSLSPVFYNEQFF.

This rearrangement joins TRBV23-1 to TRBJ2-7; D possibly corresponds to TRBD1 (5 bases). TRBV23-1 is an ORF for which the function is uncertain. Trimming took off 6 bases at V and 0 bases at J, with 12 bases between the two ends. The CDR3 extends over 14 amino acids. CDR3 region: CASRKYRSSYEQYF. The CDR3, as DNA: TGCGCCAGCAGAAAATACAGGAGCTCCTACGAGCAGTACTTC.

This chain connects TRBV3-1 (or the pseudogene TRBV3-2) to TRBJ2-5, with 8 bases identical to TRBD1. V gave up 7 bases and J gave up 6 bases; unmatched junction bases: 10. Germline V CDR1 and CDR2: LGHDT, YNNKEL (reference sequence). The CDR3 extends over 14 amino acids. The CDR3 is CASTQGAIGKTQYF. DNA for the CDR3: TGTGCCAGCACCCAGGGGGCTATCGGGAAGACCCAGTACTTC.

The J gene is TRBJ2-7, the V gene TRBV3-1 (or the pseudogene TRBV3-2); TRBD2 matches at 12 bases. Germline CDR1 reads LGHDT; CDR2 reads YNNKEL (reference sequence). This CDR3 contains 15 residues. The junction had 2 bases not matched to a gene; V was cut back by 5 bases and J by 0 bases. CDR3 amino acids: CASSVTSGSSYEQYF. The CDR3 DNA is TGTGCCAGCAGCGTGACTAGCGGGAGCTCCTACGAGCAGTACTTC.

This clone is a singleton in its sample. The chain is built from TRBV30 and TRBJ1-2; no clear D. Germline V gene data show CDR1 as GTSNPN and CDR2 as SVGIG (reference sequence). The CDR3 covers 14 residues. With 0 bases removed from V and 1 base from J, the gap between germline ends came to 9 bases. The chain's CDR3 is CAWSVLSRNYGYTF. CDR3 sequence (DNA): TGTGCCTGGAGTGTACTGAGTCGTAACTATGGCTACACCTTC.

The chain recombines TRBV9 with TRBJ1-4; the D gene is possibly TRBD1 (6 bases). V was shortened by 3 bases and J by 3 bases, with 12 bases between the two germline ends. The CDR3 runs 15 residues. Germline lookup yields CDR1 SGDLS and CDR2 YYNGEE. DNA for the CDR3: TGTGCCAGCAGCGCTCTCGCAGGGGCTAATGAAAAACTGTTTTTT. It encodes CASSALAGANEKLFF.

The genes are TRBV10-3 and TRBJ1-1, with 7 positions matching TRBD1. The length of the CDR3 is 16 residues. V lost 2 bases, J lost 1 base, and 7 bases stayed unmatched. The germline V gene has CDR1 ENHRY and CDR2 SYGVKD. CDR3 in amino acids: CAISERQGTGNTEAFF. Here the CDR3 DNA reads TGTGCCATCAGTGAGAGACAGGGTACTGGGAACACTGAAGCTTTCTTT.

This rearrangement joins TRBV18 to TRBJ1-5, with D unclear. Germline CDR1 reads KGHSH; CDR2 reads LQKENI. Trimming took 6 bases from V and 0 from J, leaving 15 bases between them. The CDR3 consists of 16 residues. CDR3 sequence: CASSTGKDYSNQPQHF. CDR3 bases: TGTGCCAGCTCCACGGGGAAGGATTATAGCAATCAGCCCCAGCATTTT.